The 21 T cell receptor beta chains in this list originate from one sample, sequenced in a study of regulatory T cells in long-lasting Graves disease. Time point noted: newly diagnosed GD, antithyroid drugs for less than 3 months. PBMCs provided the RNA from which the TCR library was made. Libraries of TCR beta came from iRepertoire HTBI primers plus Arm-PCR of CDR3 regions. TCRdb independently ran MiXCR on the multiplex PCR reads; one entry per CDR3 protein. The table includes around 420,000 distinct CDR3 sequences, less than 20% detected once. Sample: peripheral blood mononuclear cells (PBMCs), taken at new diagnosis, from a patient treated with antithyroid drugs. These TCRs come from a female donor with Graves disease.

This clonotype was detected many times. This chain joins TRBV4-3 and TRBJ1-1; 7 bases fit TRBD1. The CDR3 spans 15 residues. The V gene end was trimmed by 0 bases and the J gene end by 10 bases; junction bases not matched to a gene: 11. Per germline, CDR1 LGHNA and CDR2 YSLEER. CDR3: CASSQDNRDRGVAFF. Written as DNA, the CDR3 is TGCGCCAGCAGCCAAGATAATAGGGACAGAGGTGTAGCTTTCTTT.

The sample holds many counts of this clonotype. The chain uses TRBV28 and TRBJ2-7; a possible D gene is TRBD2 (7 bases). V was shortened by 6 bases and J by 3 bases, with 18 bases between the two germline ends. CDR3 length: 15 residues. Germline-derived CDR1 and CDR2 are MDHEN and SYDVKM. CDR3 protein: CASSPIGGGHYEQYF. CDR3 DNA: TGTGCCAGCAGCCCCATTGGGGGGGGCCACTACGAGCAGTACTTC. The whole variable domain, filled in from reference TRBV28 and TRBJ2-7, reads DVKVTQSSRYLVKRTGEKVFLECVQDMDHENMFWYRQDPGLGLRLIYFSYDVKMKEKGDIPEGYSVSREKKERFSLILESASTNQTSMYLCASSPIGGGHYEQYFGPGTRLTVT.

This clonotype was seen repeatedly, ten times or more. This chain uses TRBV14 with TRBJ2-1, with D possibly TRBD1 on 5 matching bases. With 1 base removed from V and 3 bases from J, the gap between germline ends came to 13 bases. This CDR3 spans 16 amino acids. Per the germline V gene, CDR1 is SGHDN and CDR2 is FVKESK. Here the CDR3 DNA reads TGTGCCAGCAGCCAAGTCATCGGACACTTCTACAATGAGCAGTTCTTC. It encodes CASSQVIGHFYNEQFF. Full variable domain (missing parts from reference TRBV14 and TRBJ2-1): EAGVTQFPSHSVIEKGQTVTLRCDPISGHDNLYWYRRVMGKEIKFLLHFVKESKQDESGMPNNRFLAERTGGTYSTLKVQPAELEDSGVYFCASSQVIGHFYNEQFFGPGTRLTVL.

This clonotype has ten or more counts. This chain connects TRBV20-1 to TRBJ2-7; 7 bases line up with TRBD2. The CDR3 has 13 amino acids. Germline V gene sequence: CDR1 DFQATT, CDR2 SNEGSKA (reference sequence). After removal of 3 bases from V and 6 bases from J, the junction contained 8 bases not matched to a gene. DNA for the CDR3: TGCAGTGCTAGGAATGGACTAGTCGGCGAGCAGTACTTC. Protein sequence: CSARNGLVGEQYF.

This clonotype was counted ten times or more. This sequence joins TRBV3-1 and TRBJ2-2; TRBD2 agrees at 14 bases. With 7 bases clipped from V and 1 base from J, the junction kept 5 bases outside the gene matches. This CDR3 region has 17 residues. Germline V gene data show CDR1 as LGHDT and CDR2 as YNNKEL (reference sequence). CDR3 in DNA: TGTGCCAGCACTCCAGGGACTAGCGGGAGGAACACCGGGGAGCTGTTTTTT. Translating it yields CASTPGTSGRNTGELFF.

This clonotype was picked up a small number of times. The rearrangement links TRBV7-2 to TRBJ2-7; the match to TRBD1 covers 7 bases. The CDR3 runs 16 residues. The V gene's germline CDR1 is SGHTA and CDR2 FQGNSA. Unmatched junction bases numbered 20, after V lost 7 bases and J lost 8 bases. CDR3: CASTATAGGRLSQQYF. DNA for the CDR3: TGTGCCAGCACGGCCACCGCAGGGGGAAGGCTTTCACAGCAGTACTTC.

There are many counts of this clonotype. The CDR3 sequence: CASSLRAYNEQFF. The CDR3 DNA follows: TGTGCCAGCAGCTTACGGGCCTACAATGAGCAGTTCTTC. The chain combines TRBV7-3 with TRBJ2-1; the D is unclear. The V gene lost 2 bases and the J gene lost 2 bases, with 4 bases spanning the gap. The CDR3 covers 13 residues. CDR1 and CDR2 (germline): SGHTA, FQGTGA. Based on the CDR3 plus reference TRBV7-3 and TRBJ2-1, the full variable domain is GAGVSQTPSNKVTEKGKYVELRCDPISGHTALYWYRQSLGQGPEFLIYFQGTGAADDSGLPNDRFFAVRPEGSVSTLKIQRTERGDSAVYLCASSLRAYNEQFFGPGTRLTVL.

Many counts were recorded for this clonotype. This chain links TRBV27 with TRBJ2-1; D is possibly TRBD2 (6 bases). V was clipped by 2 bases and J by 9 bases, with 14 bases between them. The germline CDR1 and CDR2 sequences are MNHEY and SMNVEV (reference sequence). CDR3 size: 14 residues. The CDR3 spells CASSLGRSGFEQFF. In DNA, the CDR3 is TGTGCCAGCAGTTTAGGGCGGAGCGGGTTTGAGCAGTTCTTC.

This clonotype was observed at least ten times. The V and J genes are TRBV5-5 and TRBJ1-5; TRBD1 aligns across 7 bases. This CDR3 is built from 14 residues. V lost 3 bases to trimming and J lost 5 bases; unmatched junction nucleotides: 5. CDR1 is SGHKS, CDR2 YYEKEE, per germline (reference sequence). The CDR3 spells CASSSQGGDQPQHF. Here the CDR3 DNA reads TGTGCCAGCAGCTCGCAGGGGGGGGATCAGCCCCAGCATTTT.

This clonotype occurred many times. This chain links TRBV7-3 with TRBJ2-3; D is unresolved. Germline V gene lookup returns CDR1 SGHTA and CDR2 FQGTGA. Between the trimmed V and J ends, which lost 3 bases and 4 bases, there was a span of 8 bases. The CDR3 spans 13 residues. CDR3 sequence reads: CASSFGHADTQYF. The CDR3 nucleotides read TGTGCCAGCAGCTTCGGCCATGCAGATACGCAGTATTTT.

Ten or more counts support this clonotype. This sequence joins TRBV7-2 and TRBJ2-1, with 12 bases aligning to TRBD1. This CDR3 contains 15 residues. The germline V gene encodes CDR1 SGHTA and CDR2 FQGNSA. V lost 5 bases to trimming and J lost 14 bases; unmatched junction nucleotides: 13. The CDR3 nucleotides read TGTGCCAGCAGCCCACGGGGACAGGGGGCTTCGAAGGAGTTCTTC. Protein sequence: CASSPRGQGASKEFF. The full variable domain, completed using reference TRBV7-2 and TRBJ2-1, is GAGVSQSPSNKVTEKGKDVELRCDPISGHTALYWYRQSLGQGLEFLIYFQGNSAPDKSGLPSDRFSAERTGGSVSTLTIQRTQQEDSAVYLCASSPRGQGASKEFFGPGTRLTVL.

Points on this clonotype: Possible read error: a much larger clone is one base away. V and J are TRBV4-1 and TRBJ2-1; D is uncertain. The CDR3 extends over 11 amino acids. Germline V gives CDR1 MGHRA, CDR2 YSYEKL. Trimming stripped 4 bases from V and 10 bases from J, with 8 bases between. The CDR3 reads CASSRTNEQFF. DNA of the CDR3: TGCGCCAGCAGCCGAACAAACGAGCAGTTCTTC.

This clonotype was seen ten or more times. CDR3 in DNA: TGCAGTGCCTACGAGATTAACACCGGGGAGCTGTTTTTT. The encoded protein is CSAYEINTGELFF. The chain employs TRBV29-1 and TRBJ2-2; D gene uncertain. CDR1 and CDR2 from the germline V gene are SQVTM and ANQGSEA. The CDR3 consists of 13 residues.

This clonotype was observed many times. The chain couples TRBV28 to TRBJ2-2; D is possibly TRBD1 (6 bases). The germline V and J ends were trimmed by 8 bases and 5 bases, with 15 bases remaining between them. Germline V gives CDR1 MDHEN, CDR2 SYDVKM. The CDR3 is made up of 14 amino acids. In DNA form, the CDR3 reads TGTGCCAGCTGGACAGCCTTATCTACCGGGGAGCTGTTTTTT. It specifies CASWTALSTGELFF.

The sample holds many counts of this clonotype. The chain links TRBV6-2 or TRBV6-3 to TRBJ1-1; the match to TRBD1 covers 8 bases. V lost 5 bases, J lost 5 bases, and 13 bases stayed unmatched. The CDR3 totals 16 residues. Germline V lookup: CDR1 MNHEY, CDR2 SVGEGT. The CDR3 bases are TGTGCCAGCAGTGAGCGGGCAGGGGGCCTTGTGACTGAAGCTTTCTTT. As protein: CASSERAGGLVTEAFF.

This clonotype was detected many times. The J gene is TRBJ2-5, the V gene TRBV2; no firm D call. CDR3 length equals 16 residues. Germline V gene sequence: CDR1 SNHLY, CDR2 FYNNEI. V was clipped by 5 bases and J by 1 base, with 17 bases between them. In nucleotides, the CDR3 is TGTGCCAGCAGTACCTCTCCCGCTTGGGGCCAAGAGACCCAGTACTTC. Translating it yields CASSTSPAWGQETQYF.

This clonotype was seen at least ten times. The CDR3 coding sequence is TGTGCCAGCAGTTCAACAGGACAGGGGGCCTACGAGCAGTACTTC. Protein product: CASSSTGQGAYEQYF. This rearrangement joins TRBV27 to TRBJ2-7; 10 bases map to TRBD1. V lost 4 bases and J lost 2; bases outside the gene matches: 5. The CDR3 length is 15 residues. In germline, CDR1 is MNHEY, CDR2 SMNVEV (reference sequence).

Only a few counts were recorded for this clonotype. This chain connects TRBV19 to TRBJ2-1; possibly TRBD1 for D (6 bases). V lost 8 bases to trimming and J lost 3 bases, with 17 bases between them. This CDR3 region has 15 residues. In germline, CDR1 is LNHDA, CDR2 SQIVND (reference sequence). CDR3 sequence reads: CASGTGIYGYNEQFF. In DNA, the CDR3 is TGTGCCAGTGGAACAGGGATCTACGGCTACAATGAGCAGTTCTTC.

Concerning this clonotype itself: This could be a read error, since a much larger clone is one nucleotide away. The genes are TRBV12-3 or TRBV12-4 and TRBJ2-1, with D perhaps assigned TRBD1 or TRBD2 (6 bases each). The closer fit of TRBJ2-5 to the DNA end suggests the J call may be wrong. The CDR3 consists of 17 residues. The CDR3 DNA reads as TGTGCCAGCAGTTTAGCCGGGGGTGCGGGGACACAAGAGACCCAGTACTTC. As protein: CASSLAGGAGTQETQYF.

This clonotype was detected ten times or more. The chain uses TRBV24-1 and TRBJ2-5; D is perhaps TRBD1 (6 bases). This CDR3 comprises 14 residues. The V end was cut by 0 bases, the J end by 5 bases, with 9 bases between. CDR1 and CDR2 from the germline V gene are KGHDR and SFDVKD. DNA of the CDR3: TGTGCCACCAGTGATTTGCCAGGGGTTGAGACCCAGTACTTC. Its translation: CATSDLPGVETQYF.

In this sample, this clonotype turned up many times. The V and J genes are TRBV29-1 and TRBJ1-1; no clear D gene. Germline V gene lookup returns CDR1 SQVTM and CDR2 ANQGSEA. V lost 0 bases and J 0 bases, leaving 20 bases between the germline ends. The CDR3 consists of 18 residues. The CDR3 nucleotides are TGCAGCGTTGAAGAAGTTCGAGATGTCCAGAGCCTGAACACTGAAGCTTTCTTT. Amino acid sequence: CSVEEVRDVQSLNTEAFF.